This T cell receptor beta chain emerged from a study of Ad26.COV2.S vaccination and SARS-CoV-2 variants. Overall study: Among those in the COV1001 Ad26.COV2.S trial arm was the donor. Study conclusions and caveats: Breadth, reportedly substantial, characterized the spike-specific CD8+ and CD4+ T cell responses after vaccination.

Treatment defined: approximately 18 received Ad26.COV2.S at low or high dose, single or two shots; 5 received placebo; per-sample allocation not given. After the first vaccine or placebo injection, samples were drawn on day 63. V trimming: 11 bases; J trimming: 9 bases; junction bases outside the gene matches: 12. CDR1 is SGHAT, CDR2 FQNNGV, per germline. The CDR3 loop spans 14 amino acids. The protocol was immunoSEQ multiplex PCR, while the TCRdb copy is restricted to in-frame clones and leaves out a portion. The sample lists 200,000 to 300,000 clones; around nine tenths were seen once. Comment on this clone: Its antigen is undetermined.

The V call is TRBV11-2, the J call TRBJ2-1, with 11 positions matching TRBD1. Sequenced here: peripheral blood, sampled in a trial of Ad26.COV2.S vaccine versus placebo. This sequence was found in a person between 18 and 60 years old who received the Ad26.COV2.S COVID-19 vaccine or a placebo. CDR3: CAVTGTGGKTEQFF. The CDR3 DNA reads as TGTGCCGTAACTGGGACAGGGGGTAAGACTGAGCAGTTCTTC. The complete variable domain, with remaining parts taken from reference TRBV11-2 and TRBJ2-1, reads EAGVAQSPRYKIIEKRQSVAFWCNPISGHATLYWYQQILGQGPKLLIQFQNNGVVDDSQLPKDRFSAERLKGVDSTLKIQPAKLEDSAVYLCAVTGTGGKTEQFFGPGTRLTVL.